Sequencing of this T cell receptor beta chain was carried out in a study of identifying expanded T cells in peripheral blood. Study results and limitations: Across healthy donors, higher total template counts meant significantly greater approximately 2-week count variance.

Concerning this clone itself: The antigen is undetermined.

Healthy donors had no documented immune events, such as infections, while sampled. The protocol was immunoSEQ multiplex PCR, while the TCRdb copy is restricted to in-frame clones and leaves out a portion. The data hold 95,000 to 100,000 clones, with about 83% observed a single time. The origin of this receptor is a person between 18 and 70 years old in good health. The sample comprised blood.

CDR3 sequence: CASTERGRTEAFF. The CDR3 nucleotides are TGTGCCAGCACCGAAAGGGGTCGCACTGAAGCTTTCTTT. The rearrangement joins TRBV7-9 to TRBJ1-1, with TRBD1 as a possible D gene (5 bases). Per the germline V gene, CDR1 is SEHNR and CDR2 is FQNEAQ (reference sequence). Trimming left V 7 bases short and J 4 bases short, with 13 bases between. The CDR3 contains 13 residues.